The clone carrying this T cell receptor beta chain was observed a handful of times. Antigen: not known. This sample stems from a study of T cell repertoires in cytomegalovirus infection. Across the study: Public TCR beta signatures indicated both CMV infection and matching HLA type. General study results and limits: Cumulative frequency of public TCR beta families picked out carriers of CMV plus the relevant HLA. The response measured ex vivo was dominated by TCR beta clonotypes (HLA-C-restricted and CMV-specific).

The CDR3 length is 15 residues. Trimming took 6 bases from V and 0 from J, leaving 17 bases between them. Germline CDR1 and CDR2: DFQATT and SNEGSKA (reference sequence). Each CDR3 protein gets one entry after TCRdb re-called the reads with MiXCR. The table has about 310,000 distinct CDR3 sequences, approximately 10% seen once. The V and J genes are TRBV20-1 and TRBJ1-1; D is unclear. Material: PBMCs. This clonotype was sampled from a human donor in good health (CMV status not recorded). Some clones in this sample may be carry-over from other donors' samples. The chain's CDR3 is CSARPPAVMNTEAFF. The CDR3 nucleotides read TGCAGTGCCCGGCCTCCTGCGGTAATGAACACTGAAGCTTTCTTT.